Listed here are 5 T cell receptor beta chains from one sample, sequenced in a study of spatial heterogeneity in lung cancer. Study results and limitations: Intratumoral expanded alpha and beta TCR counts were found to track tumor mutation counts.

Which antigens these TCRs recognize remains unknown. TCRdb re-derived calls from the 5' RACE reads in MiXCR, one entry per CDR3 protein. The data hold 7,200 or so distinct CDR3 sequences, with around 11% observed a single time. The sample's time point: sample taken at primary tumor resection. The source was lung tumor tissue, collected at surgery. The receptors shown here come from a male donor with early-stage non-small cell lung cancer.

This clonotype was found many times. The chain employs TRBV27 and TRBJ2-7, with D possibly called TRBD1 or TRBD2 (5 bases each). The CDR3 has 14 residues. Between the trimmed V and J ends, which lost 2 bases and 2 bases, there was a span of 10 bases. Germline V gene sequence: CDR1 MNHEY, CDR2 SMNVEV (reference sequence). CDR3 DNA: TGTGCCAGCAGTTTAGGGGGACCAGCCTACGAGCAGTACTTC. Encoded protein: CASSLGGPAYEQYF.

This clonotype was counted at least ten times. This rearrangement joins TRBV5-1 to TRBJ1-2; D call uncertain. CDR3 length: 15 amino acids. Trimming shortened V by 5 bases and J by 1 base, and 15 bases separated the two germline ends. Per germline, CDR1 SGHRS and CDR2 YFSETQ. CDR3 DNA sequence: TGCGCCAGCAGAACGGGTGTCGGGGTTAACTATGGCTACACCTTC. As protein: CASRTGVGVNYGYTF.

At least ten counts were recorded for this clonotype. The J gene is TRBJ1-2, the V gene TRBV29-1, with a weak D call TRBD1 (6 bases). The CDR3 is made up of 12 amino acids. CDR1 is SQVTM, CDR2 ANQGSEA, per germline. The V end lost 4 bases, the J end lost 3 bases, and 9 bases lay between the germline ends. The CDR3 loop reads CSVAQGDYGYTF. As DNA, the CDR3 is TGCAGCGTTGCACAGGGCGACTATGGCTACACCTTC. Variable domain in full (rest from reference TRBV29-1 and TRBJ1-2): SAVISQKPSRDICQRGTSLTIQCQVDSQVTMMFWYRQQPGQSLTLIATANQGSEATYESGFVIDKFPISRPNLTFSTLTVSNMSPEDSSIYLCSVAQGDYGYTFGSGTRLTVV.

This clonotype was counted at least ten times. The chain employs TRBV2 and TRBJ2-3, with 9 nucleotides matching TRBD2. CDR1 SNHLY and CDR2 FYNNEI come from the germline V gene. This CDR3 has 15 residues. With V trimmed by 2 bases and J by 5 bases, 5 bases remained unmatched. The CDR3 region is CASSEHSGSGDTQYF. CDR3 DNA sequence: TGTGCCAGCAGTGAACATAGCGGGAGTGGAGATACGCAGTATTTT.

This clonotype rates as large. CDR3 amino acids: CSARRQGSQPQHF. CDR3 DNA: TGCAGTGCCCGACGACAGGGATCACAGCCCCAGCATTTT. V and J are TRBV20-1 and TRBJ1-5, with TRBD1 identical over 7 bases. Trimming removed 6 bases from V and 7 bases from J; junction bases left unmatched: 9. This CDR3 contains 13 residues. Germline V gene data show CDR1 as DFQATT and CDR2 as SNEGSKA (reference sequence).